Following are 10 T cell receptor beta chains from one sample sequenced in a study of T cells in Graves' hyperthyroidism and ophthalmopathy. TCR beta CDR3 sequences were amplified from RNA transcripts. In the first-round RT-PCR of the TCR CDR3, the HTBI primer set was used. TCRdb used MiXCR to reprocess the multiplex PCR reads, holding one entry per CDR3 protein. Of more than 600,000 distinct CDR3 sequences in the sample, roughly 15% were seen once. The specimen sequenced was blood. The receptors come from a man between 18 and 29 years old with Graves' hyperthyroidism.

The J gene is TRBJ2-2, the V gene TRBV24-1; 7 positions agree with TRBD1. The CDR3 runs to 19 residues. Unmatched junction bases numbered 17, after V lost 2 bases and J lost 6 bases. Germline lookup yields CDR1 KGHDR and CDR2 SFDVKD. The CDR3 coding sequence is TGTGCCACCAGTGATTCGGCCATCTTAGGACAGGATTTACCCGGGGAGCTGTTTTTT. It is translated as CATSDSAILGQDLPGELFF.

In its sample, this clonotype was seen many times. CDR3 in amino acids: CASSLRAGGPGDTQYF. CDR3 sequence (DNA): TGTGCCAGCAGTCTCCGAGCGGGAGGGCCTGGAGATACGCAGTATTTT. The chain has TRBV12-3 or TRBV12-4 and TRBJ2-3, with 10 bases identical to TRBD2. This CDR3 is 16 amino acids long. Trimming cost V 5 bases and J 5 bases; bases outside gene matches: 10.

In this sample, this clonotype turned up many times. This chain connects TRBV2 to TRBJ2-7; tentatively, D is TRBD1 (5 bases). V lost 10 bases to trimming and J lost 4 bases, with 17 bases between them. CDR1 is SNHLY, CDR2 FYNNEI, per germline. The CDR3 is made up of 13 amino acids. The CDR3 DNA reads TGTGCCACTTCGACAGAAGGGTCGTACGAGCAGTACTTC. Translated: CATSTEGSYEQYF.

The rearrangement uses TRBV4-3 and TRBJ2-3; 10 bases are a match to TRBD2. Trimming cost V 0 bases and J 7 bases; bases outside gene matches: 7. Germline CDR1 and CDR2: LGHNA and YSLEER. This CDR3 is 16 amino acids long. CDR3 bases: TGCGCCAGCAGCCAAGAATCCCAGCGGGAGGGATATACGCAGTATTTT. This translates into CASSQESQREGYTQYF.

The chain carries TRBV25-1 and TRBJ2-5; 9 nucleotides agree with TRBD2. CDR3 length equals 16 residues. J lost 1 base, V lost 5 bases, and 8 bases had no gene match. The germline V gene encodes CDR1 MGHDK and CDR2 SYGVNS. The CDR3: CASSYGRTSAQETQYF. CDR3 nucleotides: TGTGCCAGCAGTTATGGACGGACTAGCGCCCAAGAGACCCAGTACTTC. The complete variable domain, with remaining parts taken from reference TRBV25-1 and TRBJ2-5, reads EADIYQTPRYLVIGTGKKITLECSQTMGHDKMYWYQQDPGMELHLIHYSYGVNSTEKGDLSSESTVSRIRTEHFPLTLESARPSHTSQYLCASSYGRTSAQETQYFGPGTRLLVL.

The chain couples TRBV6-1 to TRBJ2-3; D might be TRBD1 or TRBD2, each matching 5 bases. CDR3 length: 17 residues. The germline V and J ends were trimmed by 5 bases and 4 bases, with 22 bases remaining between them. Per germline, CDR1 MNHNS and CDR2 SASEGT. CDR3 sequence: CASSRLNRDGSPDTQYF. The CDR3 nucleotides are TGTGCCAGCAGTCGATTAAACCGGGACGGGTCGCCAGATACGCAGTATTTT.

The CDR3 loop reads CASTGQGSQPQHF. CDR3 nucleotides: TGTGCCAGCACGGGACAGGGTAGTCAGCCCCAGCATTTT. The chain uses TRBV2 and TRBJ1-5; 9 bases map to TRBD1. J lost 6 bases, V lost 7 bases, and 4 bases had no gene match. Germline CDR1 SNHLY, CDR2 FYNNEI. The CDR3 is 13 residues long.

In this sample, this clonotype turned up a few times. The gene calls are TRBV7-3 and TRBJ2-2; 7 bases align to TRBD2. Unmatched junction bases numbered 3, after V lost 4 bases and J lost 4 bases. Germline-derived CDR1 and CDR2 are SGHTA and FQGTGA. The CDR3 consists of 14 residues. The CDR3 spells CASSSGLRTGELFF. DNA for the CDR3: TGTGCCAGCAGCTCGGGACTACGCACCGGGGAGCTGTTTTTT.

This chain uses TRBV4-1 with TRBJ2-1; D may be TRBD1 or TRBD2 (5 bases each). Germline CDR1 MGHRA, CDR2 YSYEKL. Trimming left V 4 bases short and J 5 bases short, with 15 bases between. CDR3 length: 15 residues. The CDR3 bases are TGCGCCAGCAGCCCTCGGGACGCCGGAGACAATGAGCAGTTCTTC. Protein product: CASSPRDAGDNEQFF.

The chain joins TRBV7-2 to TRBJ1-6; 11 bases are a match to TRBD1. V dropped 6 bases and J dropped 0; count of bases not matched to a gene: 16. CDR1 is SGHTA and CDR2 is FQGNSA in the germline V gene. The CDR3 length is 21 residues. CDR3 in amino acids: CASRQSRTRDRGSSYNSPLHF. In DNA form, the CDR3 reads TGTGCCAGCAGACAATCCCGAACTCGGGACAGGGGGAGCTCCTATAATTCACCCCTCCACTTT.